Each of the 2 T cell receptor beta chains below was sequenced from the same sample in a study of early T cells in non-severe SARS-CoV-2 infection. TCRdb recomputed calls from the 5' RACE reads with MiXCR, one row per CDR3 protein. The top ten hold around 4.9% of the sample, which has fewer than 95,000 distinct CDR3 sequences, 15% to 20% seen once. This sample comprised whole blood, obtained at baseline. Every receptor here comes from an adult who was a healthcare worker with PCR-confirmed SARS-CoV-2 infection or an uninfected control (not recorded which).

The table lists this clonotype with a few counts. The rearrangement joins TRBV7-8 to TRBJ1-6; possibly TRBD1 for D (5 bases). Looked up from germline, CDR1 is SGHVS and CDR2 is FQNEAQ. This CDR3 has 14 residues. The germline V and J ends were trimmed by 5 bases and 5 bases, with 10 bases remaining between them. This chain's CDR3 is CASSIRANNSPLHF. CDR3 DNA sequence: TGTGCCAGCAGCATCAGGGCGAATAATTCACCCCTCCACTTT.

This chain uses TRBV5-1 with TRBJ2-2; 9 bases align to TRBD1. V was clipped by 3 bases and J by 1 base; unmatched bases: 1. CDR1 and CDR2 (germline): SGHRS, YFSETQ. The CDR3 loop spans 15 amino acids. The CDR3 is CASSSDRGNTGELFF. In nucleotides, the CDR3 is TGCGCCAGCAGCTCGGACAGGGGGAACACCGGGGAGCTGTTTTTT. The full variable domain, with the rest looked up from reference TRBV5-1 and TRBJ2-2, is KAGVTQTPRYLIKTRGQQVTLSCSPISGHRSVSWYQQTPGQGLQFLFEYFSETQRNKGNFPGRFSGRQFSNSRSEMNVSTLELGDSALYLCASSSDRGNTGELFFGEGSRLTVL.